Listed below are T cell receptor beta chains from one sample, sequenced in a study of blood T cell repertoires in COVID-19. Method: immunoSEQ multiplex PCR; TCRdb's copy keeps in-frame clones and lacks some. The table shows 300,000 to 400,000 clones, with 88% occurring only once. The sample comprised PBMCs or T cells enriched from blood (not recorded which). The receptors were gathered from a woman aged 25-40 years with acute COVID-19. Both conserved end residues are part of each CDR3. The D gene is left open where the match is weak. Expanded clones get a size class; other rows say once, few or many, or leave the size out.

CDR3nt: TGCGCCAGCAAGACCAGCAGGCCACTTCGCTCCTACAATGAGCAGTTCTTC
CDR3aa: CASKTSRPLRSYNEQFF
abundance: -
v_gene: TRBV10-2
d_gene: -
j_gene: TRBJ2-1

CDR3nt: TGTGCCAGTAGTAGGGGGGTAAGCTCCTACGAGCAGTACTTC
CDR3aa: CASSRGVSSYEQYF
abundance: -
v_gene: TRBV19
d_gene: -
j_gene: TRBJ2-7

CDR3nt: TGTGCCAGCAGAAGGACAGGGCACACAGATACGCAGTATTTT
CDR3aa: CASRRTGHTDTQYF
abundance: -
v_gene: TRBV7-3
d_gene: TRBD1
j_gene: TRBJ2-3

CDR3nt: TGTGCCAGCAGCGAGCTCCAGGCTCCCTACTACGAGCAGTACTTC
CDR3aa: CASSELQAPYYEQYF
abundance: -
v_gene: TRBV2
d_gene: -
j_gene: TRBJ2-7

CDR3nt: TGTGCCAGCAGTCATACCCGGACAGGGCTCGAGCAGTACTTC
CDR3aa: CASSHTRTGLEQYF
abundance: many
v_gene: TRBV27
d_gene: TRBD1
j_gene: TRBJ2-7

CDR3nt: TGCGCCAGCAGTCAGATTGGGGGGAAGGGTGAAAAACTGTTTTTT
CDR3aa: CASSQIGGKGEKLFF
abundance: -
v_gene: TRBV23-1
d_gene: -
j_gene: TRBJ1-4

CDR3nt: TGTGCCAGCGGCGGGACAGGTTATGAAAAACTGTTTTTT
CDR3aa: CASGGTGYEKLFF
abundance: -
v_gene: TRBV7-8
d_gene: TRBD1
j_gene: TRBJ1-4

CDR3nt: TGTGCCAGCAGCCTAAGGGGGAGCTCTGGAAACACCATATATTTT
CDR3aa: CASSLRGSSGNTIYF
abundance: -
v_gene: TRBV7-8
d_gene: -
j_gene: TRBJ1-3

CDR3nt: TGTGCCAGCAGCCGACAGACAGTCTACGAGCAGTACTTC
CDR3aa: CASSRQTVYEQYF
abundance: -
v_gene: TRBV11-2
d_gene: -
j_gene: TRBJ2-7

CDR3nt: TGTGCCAGCAGCGCTGGCTTTTATGGCTACACCTTC
CDR3aa: CASSAGFYGYTF
abundance: -
v_gene: TRBV9
d_gene: -
j_gene: TRBJ1-2

CDR3nt: TGTGCCAGCAGCTTGGTGGGGGCCGCCTACAATGAGCAGTTCTTC
CDR3aa: CASSLVGAAYNEQFF
abundance: once
v_gene: TRBV7-3
d_gene: -
j_gene: TRBJ2-1

CDR3nt: TGTGCCAGCAGCTTGGTGCAGGGTTCTGGCTACACCTTC
CDR3aa: CASSLVQGSGYTF
abundance: few
v_gene: TRBV7-9
d_gene: -
j_gene: TRBJ1-2

CDR3nt: TGTGCCAGCAGCGCTGGCGGGGGGCCTGAAAAACTGTTTTTT
CDR3aa: CASSAGGGPEKLFF
abundance: -
v_gene: TRBV9
d_gene: -
j_gene: TRBJ1-4

CDR3nt: TGTGCCAGCTCACCCGGGACAGGGGTTGGGGAGCAGTACTTC
CDR3aa: CASSPGTGVGEQYF
abundance: -
v_gene: TRBV18
d_gene: TRBD1
j_gene: TRBJ2-7

CDR3nt: TGTGCCAGCAGCTGGGGACAGGGGCGTTCACCCCTCCACTTT
CDR3aa: CASSWGQGRSPLHF
abundance: -
v_gene: TRBV7-8
d_gene: TRBD1
j_gene: TRBJ1-6

CDR3nt: TGCGCCAGCAGTGATGGGGTCGAGAGGGGGCGATACAATGAGCAGTTCTTC
CDR3aa: CASSDGVERGRYNEQFF
abundance: -
v_gene: TRBV10-1
d_gene: TRBD1
j_gene: TRBJ2-1

CDR3nt: TGTGCCAGCAGCACCTCCGGTTACAATGAGCAGTTCTTC
CDR3aa: CASSTSGYNEQFF
abundance: -
v_gene: TRBV3-1/TRBV3-2
d_gene: -
j_gene: TRBJ2-1

CDR3nt: TGTGCCAGTAGTATAGATCCAGGGGGTTATGAGTTCTTC
CDR3aa: CASSIDPGGYEFF
abundance: few
v_gene: TRBV19
d_gene: TRBD1
j_gene: TRBJ2-1

CDR3nt: TGCGCCAGCAGCTTGGCCACAGGGGTAGCCAAAAACATTCAGTACTTC
CDR3aa: CASSLATGVAKNIQYF
abundance: -
v_gene: TRBV5-1
d_gene: TRBD1
j_gene: TRBJ2-4

CDR3nt: TGTGCCAGCAACGCTCAGGGACAGGGGGCGAAACAGCCCCAGCATTTT
CDR3aa: CASNAQGQGAKQPQHF
abundance: -
v_gene: TRBV2
d_gene: TRBD1
j_gene: TRBJ1-5

CDR3nt: TGTGCCAGCAGTTACATTCCTTACAATGAGCAGTTCTTC
CDR3aa: CASSYIPYNEQFF
abundance: once
v_gene: TRBV6-2/TRBV6-3
d_gene: -
j_gene: TRBJ2-1

CDR3nt: TGTGCCAGCAGCCATTTCTCGCAGAGGAGCTCCTATAATTCACCCCTCCACTTT
CDR3aa: CASSHFSQRSSYNSPLHF
abundance: -
v_gene: TRBV14
d_gene: -
j_gene: TRBJ1-6

CDR3nt: TGTGCCAGCAGTCAGGGAACGGCCTACGAGCAGTACTTC
CDR3aa: CASSQGTAYEQYF
abundance: -
v_gene: TRBV6-2/TRBV6-3
d_gene: -
j_gene: TRBJ2-7

CDR3nt: TGCGCCAGCAGCAGCGGACAGGGCATAGGGACAGATACGCAGTATTTT
CDR3aa: CASSSGQGIGTDTQYF
abundance: -
v_gene: TRBV5-1
d_gene: TRBD1
j_gene: TRBJ2-3

CDR3nt: TGTGCCAGCAGCTTGGTCCACAGGGAGAACTATGGCTACACCTTC
CDR3aa: CASSLVHRENYGYTF
abundance: -
v_gene: TRBV5-4
d_gene: -
j_gene: TRBJ1-2

CDR3nt: TGTGCCAGCAGCCACCCGGGGGGGGGCGGAGAGACCCAGTACTTC
CDR3aa: CASSHPGGGGETQYF
abundance: -
v_gene: TRBV9
d_gene: TRBD2
j_gene: TRBJ2-5

CDR3nt: TGTGCCAGCAGCGATAGGCGACAGGGGGATGATGGCTACACCTTC
CDR3aa: CASSDRRQGDDGYTF
abundance: -
v_gene: TRBV2
d_gene: TRBD1
j_gene: TRBJ1-2

CDR3nt: TGTGCCAGCAGTCTACGGACAGGGAACAACGAGCAGTACTTC
CDR3aa: CASSLRTGNNEQYF
abundance: -
v_gene: TRBV27
d_gene: TRBD1
j_gene: TRBJ2-7

CDR3nt: TGTGCCAGCAGCTTGATCAGAGGCCCCTACGAGCAGTACTTC
CDR3aa: CASSLIRGPYEQYF
abundance: -
v_gene: TRBV5-5
d_gene: -
j_gene: TRBJ2-7

CDR3nt: TGTGCCAGCAGCAAAGGACAGGGTATCTACGAGCAGTACTTC
CDR3aa: CASSKGQGIYEQYF
abundance: -
v_gene: TRBV13
d_gene: TRBD1
j_gene: TRBJ2-7

CDR3nt: TGTGCCAGCAGCCCCTTGGGAGGGTTGGACGAGCAGTACTTC
CDR3aa: CASSPLGGLDEQYF
abundance: -
v_gene: TRBV7-9
d_gene: TRBD2
j_gene: TRBJ2-7

CDR3nt: TGCGCCAGCAGAGCCGGGACAGGGATCGAAAAACTGTTTTTT
CDR3aa: CASRAGTGIEKLFF
abundance: -
v_gene: TRBV5-1
d_gene: TRBD1
j_gene: TRBJ1-4

CDR3nt: TGTGCCAGCAGATACAGGGGAAGGGGTGAAAAACTGTTTTTT
CDR3aa: CASRYRGRGEKLFF
abundance: -
v_gene: TRBV27
d_gene: TRBD1
j_gene: TRBJ1-4